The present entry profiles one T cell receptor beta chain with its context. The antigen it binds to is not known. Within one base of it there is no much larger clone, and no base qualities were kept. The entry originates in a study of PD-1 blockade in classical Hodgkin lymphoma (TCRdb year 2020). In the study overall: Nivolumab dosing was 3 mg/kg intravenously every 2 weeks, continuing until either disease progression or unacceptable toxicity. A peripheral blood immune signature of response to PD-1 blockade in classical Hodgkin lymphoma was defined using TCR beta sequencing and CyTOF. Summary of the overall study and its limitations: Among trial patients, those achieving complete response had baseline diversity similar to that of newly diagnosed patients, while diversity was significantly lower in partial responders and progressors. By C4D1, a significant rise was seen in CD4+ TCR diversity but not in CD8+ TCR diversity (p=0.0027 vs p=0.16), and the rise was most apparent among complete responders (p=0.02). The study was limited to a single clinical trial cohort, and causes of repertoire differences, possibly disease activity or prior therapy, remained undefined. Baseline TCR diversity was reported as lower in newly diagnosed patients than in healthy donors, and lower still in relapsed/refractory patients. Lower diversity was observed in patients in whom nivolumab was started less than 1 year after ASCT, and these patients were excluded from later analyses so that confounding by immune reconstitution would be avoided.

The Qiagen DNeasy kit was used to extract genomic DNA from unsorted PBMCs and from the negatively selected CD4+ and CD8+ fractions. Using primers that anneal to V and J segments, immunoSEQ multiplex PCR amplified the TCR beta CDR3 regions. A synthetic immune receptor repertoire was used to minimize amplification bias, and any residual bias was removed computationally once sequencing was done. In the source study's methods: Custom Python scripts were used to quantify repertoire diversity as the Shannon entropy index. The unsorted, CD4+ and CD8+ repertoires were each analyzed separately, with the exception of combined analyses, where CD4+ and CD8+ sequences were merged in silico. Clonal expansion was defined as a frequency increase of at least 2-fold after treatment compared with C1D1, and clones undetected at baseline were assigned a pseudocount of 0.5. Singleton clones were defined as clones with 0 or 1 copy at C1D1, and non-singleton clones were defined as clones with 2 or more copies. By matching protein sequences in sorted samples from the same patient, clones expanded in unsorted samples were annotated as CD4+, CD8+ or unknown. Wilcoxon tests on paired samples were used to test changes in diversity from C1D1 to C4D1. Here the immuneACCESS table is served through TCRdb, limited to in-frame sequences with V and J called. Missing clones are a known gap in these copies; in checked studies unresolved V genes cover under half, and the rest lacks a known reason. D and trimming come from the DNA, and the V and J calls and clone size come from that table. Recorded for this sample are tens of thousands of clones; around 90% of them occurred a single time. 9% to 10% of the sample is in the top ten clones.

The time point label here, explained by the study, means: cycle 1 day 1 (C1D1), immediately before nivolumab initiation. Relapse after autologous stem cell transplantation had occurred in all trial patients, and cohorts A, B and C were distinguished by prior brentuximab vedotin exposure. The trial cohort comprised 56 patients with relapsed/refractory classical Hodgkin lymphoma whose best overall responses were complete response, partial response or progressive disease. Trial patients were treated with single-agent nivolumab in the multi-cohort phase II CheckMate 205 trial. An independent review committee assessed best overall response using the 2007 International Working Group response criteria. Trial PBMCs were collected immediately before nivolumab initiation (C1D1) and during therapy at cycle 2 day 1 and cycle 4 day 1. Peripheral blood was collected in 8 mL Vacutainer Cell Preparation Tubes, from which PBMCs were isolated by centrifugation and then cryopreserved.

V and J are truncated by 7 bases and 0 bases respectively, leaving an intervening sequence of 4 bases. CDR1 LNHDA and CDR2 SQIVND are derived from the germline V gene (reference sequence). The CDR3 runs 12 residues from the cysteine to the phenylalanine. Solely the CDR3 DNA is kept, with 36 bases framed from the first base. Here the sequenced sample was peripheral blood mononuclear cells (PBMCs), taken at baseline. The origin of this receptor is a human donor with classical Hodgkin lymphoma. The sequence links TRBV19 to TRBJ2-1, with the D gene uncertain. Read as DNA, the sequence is TGTGCCAGTACAAGCTCCTACAATGAGCAGTTCTTC. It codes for CASTSSYNEQFF.